This passage covers 26 T cell receptor beta chains from one sample sequenced in a study of PD-1 blockade in classical Hodgkin lymphoma. The table came from immunoSEQ multiplex PCR; TCRdb's copy has only in-frame clones and leaves some out. The sample has more than 90,000 clones, about four fifths seen once. Patients all relapsed after autologous stem cell transplantation, and there was variation in brentuximab vedotin exposure. Sequences were derived from peripheral blood mononuclear cells (PBMCs), sampled before the second cycle of nivolumab. All receptors come from a human donor with classical Hodgkin lymphoma.

This chain links TRBV2 with TRBJ2-1; D is undetermined. The CDR3 is 13 residues long. Trimming cost V 2 bases and J 0 bases, with 2 bases left between them. Looked up from germline, CDR1 is SNHLY and CDR2 is FYNNEI. CDR3 DNA sequence: TGTGCCAGCAGTGAAAACTCCTACAATGAGCAGTTCTTC. This codes for CASSENSYNEQFF.

In its sample, this clone was seen once. The V and J genes are TRBV2 and TRBJ2-5; D gene ambiguous. V lost 5 bases to trimming and J lost 3 bases, with 4 bases between them. This CDR3 has 11 residues. CDR1 SNHLY and CDR2 FYNNEI come from the germline V gene. CDR3 sequence: CASSLEETQYF. In nucleotides, the CDR3 is TGTGCCAGCAGTCTGGAAGAGACCCAGTACTTC.

This clone was seen more than once but under ten times. The chain links TRBV28 to TRBJ1-1; D unresolved. CDR1 MDHEN and CDR2 SYDVKM come from the germline V gene. The CDR3 contains 15 residues. The germline V and J ends were trimmed by 2 bases and 0 bases, with 10 bases remaining between them. In nucleotides, the CDR3 is TGTGCCAGCAGTTTACCCTCAGGCATGAACACTGAAGCTTTCTTT. Encoded protein: CASSLPSGMNTEAFF.

The CDR3 DNA reads TGTGCCACCAGTAGGGCGCGGGAACCCACAGATACGCAGTATTTT. Protein sequence: CATSRAREPTDTQYF. This chain joins TRBV15 and TRBJ2-3; a weak D match, TRBD2 (6 bases). Germline V gene data show CDR1 as LNHNV and CDR2 as YYDKDF (reference sequence). The CDR3 covers 15 residues. Trimming pared 6 bases from V and 2 bases from J, leaving 15 bases between.

The rearrangement links TRBV6-5 to TRBJ2-7, with TRBD1 matching over 8 bases. This CDR3 has 15 amino acids. Germline assignment: CDR1 MNHEY and CDR2 SVGAGI. Trimming at V came to 1 base and at J to 4 bases, leaving 6 bases not matched to a gene. The CDR3 bases are TGTGCCAGCAGTTACTACGGACAGGGAACATACGAGCAGTACTTC. This gives the protein CASSYYGQGTYEQYF.

V usage is TRBV19 and J usage is TRBJ2-3, with D perhaps given as TRBD1 or TRBD2 (5 bases each). Germline CDR1 is LNHDA and CDR2 is SQIVND (reference sequence). This CDR3 has 12 amino acids. With 3 bases removed from V and 8 bases from J, the gap between germline ends came to 9 bases. CDR3 nucleotide sequence: TGTGCCAGTAGTATTGGGACGGCTACGCAGTATTTT. Translation gives CASSIGTATQYF.

This clone was observed a single time. V gene TRBV5-6 combines with J gene TRBJ2-3; D is tentatively TRBD1 or TRBD2 (5 bases each). With 2 bases removed from V and 6 bases from J, the gap between germline ends came to 16 bases. Germline assignment: CDR1 SGHDT and CDR2 YYEEEE. The CDR3 is made up of 15 amino acids. The CDR3 loop reads CASSFWDGGGDTQYF. The CDR3 DNA reads as TGTGCCAGCAGCTTTTGGGACGGCGGAGGTGATACGCAGTATTTT. Together with reference TRBV5-6 and TRBJ2-3, the CDR3 gives the full variable domain: DAGVTQSPTHLIKTRGQQVTLRCSPKSGHDTVSWYQQALGQGPQFIFQYYEEEERQRGNFPDRFSGHQFPNYSSELNVNALLLGDSALYLCASSFWDGGGDTQYFGPGTRLTVL.

This chain connects TRBV5-1 to TRBJ2-2; D is undetermined. Germline-derived CDR1 and CDR2 are SGHRS and YFSETQ. The length of the CDR3 is 15 residues. Trimming cost V 0 bases and J 6 bases, with 12 bases left between them. CDR3 DNA: TGCGCCAGCAGCTTGGGAATGGGCGAGTCCGGGGAGCTGTTTTTT. Translation: CASSLGMGESGELFF.

The chain employs TRBV9 and TRBJ2-1; D ambiguous. CDR1 SGDLS and CDR2 YYNGEE come from the germline V gene. CDR3 length equals 13 residues. With 6 bases removed from V and 4 bases from J, the gap between germline ends came to 11 bases. The CDR3 region is CASNDGIYNEQFF. In nucleotides, the CDR3 is TGTGCCAGCAACGACGGCATTTACAATGAGCAGTTCTTC. The whole variable domain, filled in from reference TRBV9 and TRBJ2-1, reads DSGVTQTPKHLITATGQRVTLRCSPRSGDLSVYWYQQSLDQGLQFLIQYYNGEERAKGNILERFSAQQFPDLHSELNLSSLELGDSALYFCASNDGIYNEQFFGPGTRLTVL.

This chain joins TRBV14 and TRBJ2-2, with 10 bases matching TRBD2. Germline-derived CDR1 and CDR2 are SGHDN and FVKESK. With 6 bases clipped from V and 9 bases from J, the junction kept 10 bases outside the gene matches. This CDR3 is 15 amino acids long. The DNA for the CDR3 is TGTGCCAGCAGTCCGGGACTAGCGAGGCGCCGGGAGCTGTTTTTT. It encodes CASSPGLARRRELFF.

The rearrangement uses TRBV28 and TRBJ2-1, with no clear D. CDR3 length: 13 residues. Trimming took off 3 bases at V and 4 bases at J, with 7 bases between the two ends. Germline V lookup: CDR1 MDHEN, CDR2 SYDVKM. CDR3 DNA sequence: TGTGCCAGCAGTTTTTTGGTTTACAATGAGCAGTTCTTC. Amino acid sequence: CASSFLVYNEQFF.

The CDR3 loop is CASKPGQGAYNEQFF. CDR3 in DNA: TGTGCCAGCAAGCCGGGACAGGGGGCTTACAATGAGCAGTTCTTC. The gene calls are TRBV6-6 and TRBJ2-1, with 12 bases lining up with TRBD1. The CDR3 is made up of 15 amino acids. The V gene's germline CDR1 is MNHNY and CDR2 SVGAGI (reference sequence). J was trimmed by 4 bases and V by 7 bases; bases with no gene match: 5.

V and J are TRBV5-1 and TRBJ1-1; D is uncertain. The CDR3 covers 12 residues. Germline-derived CDR1 and CDR2 are SGHRS and YFSETQ. Deletions cut 1 base from V and 5 bases from J, with 6 bases between. The CDR3 is CASSLTGTEAFF. CDR3 coding DNA: TGCGCCAGCAGCTTGACGGGAACTGAAGCTTTCTTT.

The V and J genes are TRBV28 and TRBJ2-7; TRBD2 agrees at 7 bases. This CDR3 has 13 residues. Trimming removed 8 bases from V and 3 bases from J; junction bases left unmatched: 7. CDR1 and CDR2 (germline): MDHEN, SYDVKM. CDR3 sequence (DNA): TGTGCCAGCGCTGGCGGGGGTTTCTACGAGCAGTACTTC. Translating it yields CASAGGGFYEQYF.

This clone was seen more than once but under ten times. V and J are TRBV6-5 and TRBJ1-1, with D unresolved. CDR3 length: 14 amino acids. V was pared by 2 bases and J by 6 bases, with 13 bases between. Germline V gene lookup returns CDR1 MNHEY and CDR2 SVGAGI. CDR3 amino acids: CASSYMRATAEAFF. In nucleotides, the CDR3 is TGTGCCAGCAGTTACATGAGGGCGACGGCTGAAGCTTTCTTT.

The count of this clone is one. The rearrangement joins TRBV19 to TRBJ2-5; the D call may be TRBD1 or TRBD2 (5 bases each). V gave up 6 bases and J gave up 5 bases, with 19 bases separating them. The germline gives CDR1 LNHDA, CDR2 SQIVND (reference sequence). This CDR3 spans 15 amino acids. The DNA for the CDR3 is TGTGCCAGTAGCCGCACGGGCGGATGGGGGGAGACCCAGTACTTC. Amino acid sequence: CASSRTGGWGETQYF.

This chain joins TRBV18 and TRBJ1-4; 7 nucleotides line up with TRBD1. CDR1 KGHSH and CDR2 LQKENI come from the germline V gene. V gave up 0 bases and J gave up 7 bases; unmatched junction bases: 2. The CDR3 is made up of 14 amino acids. CDR3 DNA: TGTGCCAGCTCACCACCAGGGGACAGTGAAAAACTGTTTTTT. It encodes CASSPPGDSEKLFF.

The V call is TRBV6-6, the J call TRBJ2-1; the D is unclear. Trimming removed 2 bases at V and 0 bases at J, with 8 bases between. Per the germline V gene, CDR1 is MNHNY and CDR2 is SVGAGI (reference sequence). CDR3 length equals 15 residues. The CDR3 DNA sequence: TGTGCCAGCAGTTACCTGTCTGACTCCTACAATGAGCAGTTCTTC. This translates into CASSYLSDSYNEQFF.

The rearrangement links TRBV5-1 to TRBJ2-7; 7 nucleotides align to TRBD1. Germline assignment: CDR1 SGHRS and CDR2 YFSETQ. V shed 4 bases and J 2 bases; nucleotides not matched to a gene: 9. The CDR3 is 15 amino acids. Here the CDR3 reads CASSLRQGSPYEQYF. The CDR3 DNA sequence: TGCGCCAGCAGCCTTCGACAGGGTAGCCCCTACGAGCAGTACTTC. Full variable domain (missing parts from reference TRBV5-1 and TRBJ2-7): KAGVTQTPRYLIKTRGQQVTLSCSPISGHRSVSWYQQTPGQGLQFLFEYFSETQRNKGNFPGRFSGRQFSNSRSEMNVSTLELGDSALYLCASSLRQGSPYEQYFGPGTRLTVT.

This clone was found once. The CDR3 DNA reads as TGTGCCAGCAGCCCCAACCTCCGGACAGGGAATGGCTACACCTTC. As protein: CASSPNLRTGNGYTF. The chain couples TRBV7-8 to TRBJ1-2, with 8 bases identical to TRBD1. The CDR3 contains 15 residues. Germline V gene lookup returns CDR1 SGHVS and CDR2 FQNEAQ. The V gene end was trimmed by 5 bases and the J gene end by 6 bases; junction bases not matched to a gene: 11.

This clone has just a few counts. The chain couples TRBV29-1 to TRBJ2-5; 14 bases align to TRBD2. Germline trimming cut 8 bases from V and 3 bases from J; bases unmatched to any gene: 17. CDR1 is SQVTM, CDR2 ANQGSEA, per germline. The CDR3 runs 18 residues. The CDR3 protein is CSPRSGTSGSGCEETQYF. CDR3 nucleotide sequence: TGCAGCCCACGGTCGGGGACTAGCGGGAGCGGCTGTGAAGAGACCCAGTACTTC.

The chain combines TRBV11-2 with TRBJ2-1; either TRBD1 or TRBD2 may supply D (7 bases each). V lost 5 bases, J lost 13 bases, and 24 bases lay in between. This CDR3 has 15 residues. Germline assignment: CDR1 SGHAT and CDR2 FQNNGV. As DNA, the CDR3 is TGTGCCAGCAGCCAGGGGGGGAGGCCCACGCGTCGTCAGTTCTTC. Translation gives CASSQGGRPTRRQFF.

J is TRBJ1-4 and V is TRBV9; TRBD1 matches 7 bases. Germline V gene data show CDR1 as SGDLS and CDR2 as YYNGEE. V shed 4 bases and J 10 bases; nucleotides not matched to a gene: 10. This CDR3 spans 14 amino acids. For the CDR3, the DNA is TGTGCCAGCAGCCAACAGGGGCAAGGTGGAAAACTGTTTTTT. Its protein is CASSQQGQGGKLFF.

The chain carries TRBV19 and TRBJ1-1; weak D call: TRBD1 (6 bases). CDR1 and CDR2 (germline): LNHDA, SQIVND (reference sequence). The V and J ends lost 1 base and 11 bases respectively, with 20 bases between them. CDR3 length equals 15 residues. CDR3 sequence reads: CASSIAARGGKWAFF. For the CDR3, the DNA is TGTGCCAGTAGTATAGCTGCCAGGGGCGGGAAGTGGGCTTTCTTT.

The V call is TRBV11-2, the J call TRBJ2-7, with 14 bases aligning to TRBD2. In germline, CDR1 is SGHAT, CDR2 FQNNGV. The CDR3 has 19 amino acids. The V segment lost 5 bases and the J segment 0 bases; nucleotides outside the gene matches: 12. CDR3 residues: CASSIAPGLAGVGSYEQYF. CDR3 sequence (DNA): TGTGCCAGCAGCATCGCTCCGGGACTAGCGGGAGTGGGCTCCTACGAGCAGTACTTC.

The J gene is TRBJ1-4, the V gene TRBV19; 8 nucleotides line up with TRBD1. The CDR3 length is 15 residues. Germline V gene sequence: CDR1 LNHDA, CDR2 SQIVND (reference sequence). Trimming removed 5 bases from V and 4 bases from J; junction bases left unmatched: 6. The CDR3, as DNA: TGTGCCAGTAGTCCTGGACAGGGAGGTAATGAAAAACTGTTTTTT. Residues: CASSPGQGGNEKLFF.